Below, 18 T cell receptor beta chains from the same sample are listed, as sequenced in a study of T cell responses to AZD1222 COVID-19 vaccine. This table comes from immunoSEQ multiplex PCR, and its TCRdb copy is limited to in-frame clones, with some not included. The profile shows around 130,000 clones, approximately 94% of them singletons. The sequencing used peripheral blood, collected on day 0 of AZD1222 vaccination. The receptors were gathered from an adult in good health.

This chain's CDR3 is CASTLGLARTRRELFF. Here the CDR3 DNA reads TGCGCCAGCACCCTGGGACTAGCCCGGACTAGGCGGGAGCTGTTTTTT. This chain connects TRBV4-1 to TRBJ2-2; 9 positions agree with TRBD2. Germline V CDR1 and CDR2: MGHRA, YSYEKL. The CDR3 consists of 16 residues. V lost 7 bases to trimming and J lost 9 bases; unmatched junction nucleotides: 15.

J is TRBJ1-5 and V is TRBV6-5; D unresolved. CDR1 is MNHEY, CDR2 SVGAGI, per germline. The germline V and J ends were trimmed by 0 bases and 3 bases, with 9 bases remaining between them. This CDR3 contains 15 residues. CDR3 DNA: TGTGCCAGCAGTTACTCTCGTTCAGACAATCAGCCCCAGCATTTT. This translates into CASSYSRSDNQPQHF.

This sequence joins TRBV5-1 and TRBJ1-6; 7 positions match TRBD1. This CDR3 region has 17 residues. Germline lookup yields CDR1 SGHRS and CDR2 YFSETQ. The trim removed 4 bases at V and 0 bases at J, leaving 7 bases unmatched. Here the CDR3 DNA reads TGCGCCAGCAGCGCAGGGACAGAGAGCTCCTATAATTCACCCCTCCACTTT. It translates to CASSAGTESSYNSPLHF. The full variable domain, with the rest looked up from reference TRBV5-1 and TRBJ1-6, is KAGVTQTPRYLIKTRGQQVTLSCSPISGHRSVSWYQQTPGQGLQFLFEYFSETQRNKGNFPGRFSGRQFSNSRSEMNVSTLELGDSALYLCASSAGTESSYNSPLHFGNGTRLTVT.

The chain uses TRBV15 and TRBJ1-5; tentative D call: TRBD1 (6 bases). Trimming stripped 5 bases from V and 2 bases from J, with 16 bases between. Germline CDR1 reads LNHNV; CDR2 reads YYDKDF (reference sequence). The CDR3 extends over 16 amino acids. The CDR3 is CATSGGPSGGNQPQHF. The CDR3 DNA follows: TGTGCCACCAGCGGTGGGCCATCAGGGGGCAATCAGCCCCAGCATTTT. The complete variable domain, with remaining parts taken from reference TRBV15 and TRBJ1-5, reads DAMVIQNPRYQVTQFGKPVTLSCSQTLNHNVMYWYQQKSSQAPKLLFHYYDKDFNNEADTPDNFQSRRPNTSFCFLDIRSPGLGDTAMYLCATSGGPSGGNQPQHFGDGTRLSIL.

This clone was counted a single time. For the CDR3, the DNA is TGTGCCAGCAGCCCCAGTAATCAGCCCCAGCATTTT. Protein: CASSPSNQPQHF. This rearrangement joins TRBV7-8 to TRBJ1-5; the D is unclear. The CDR3 contains 12 residues. Trimming shortened V by 5 bases and J by 4 bases, and 6 bases separated the two germline ends. The V gene's germline CDR1 is SGHVS and CDR2 FQNEAQ.

The rearrangement links TRBV6-5 to TRBJ1-2; 8 bases map to TRBD1. V lost 6 bases and J lost 2; bases outside the gene matches: 2. The CDR3 contains 13 residues. CDR1 MNHEY and CDR2 SVGAGI come from the germline V gene. The CDR3 DNA sequence: TGTGCCAGCAGCCGGACAGGGAACTATGGCTACACCTTC. Encoded protein: CASSRTGNYGYTF.

This clone was recorded only once. V usage is TRBV5-1 and J usage is TRBJ1-1, with D possibly TRBD1 on 6 matching bases. This CDR3 region has 13 residues. The germline V and J ends were trimmed by 1 base and 6 bases, with 10 bases remaining between them. Germline lookup yields CDR1 SGHRS and CDR2 YFSETQ. CDR3 DNA: TGCGCCAGCAGCTTGAAACAGGGCCCTGAAGCTTTCTTT. Translated: CASSLKQGPEAFF.

The J gene is TRBJ2-5, the V gene TRBV27; D gene uncertain. Per the germline V gene, CDR1 is MNHEY and CDR2 is SMNVEV (reference sequence). The CDR3 extends over 14 amino acids. V lost 0 bases and J 1 base, leaving 6 bases between the germline ends. The CDR3 bases are TGTGCCAGCAGTTTATCCAACCTCCAAGAGACCCAGTACTTC. Translation gives CASSLSNLQETQYF.

The chain combines TRBV28 with TRBJ2-3; 9 bases fit TRBD2. The CDR3 is 17 residues long. CDR1 MDHEN and CDR2 SYDVKM come from the germline V gene. The V and J ends lost 10 bases and 5 bases, in that order; junction bases with no gene match: 19. DNA for the CDR3: TGTGCCACCGCCCTGGGTAGCGCGGGAGGGATGAGAGATACGCAGTATTTT. It yields the protein CATALGSAGGMRDTQYF.

Here the CDR3 reads CASSVEGSPGYTF. The CDR3, as DNA: TGTGCCAGCAGTGTGGAAGGTTCTCCTGGCTACACCTTC. The J gene is TRBJ1-2, the V gene TRBV2; D uncertain. Germline assignment: CDR1 SNHLY and CDR2 FYNNEI. The CDR3 is 13 residues long. Trimming cost V 4 bases and J 7 bases, with 13 bases left between them.

This rearrangement joins TRBV12-3 or TRBV12-4 to TRBJ2-7, with D hard to call. The CDR3 runs 13 residues. The V gene lost 1 base and the J gene lost 5 bases, with 9 bases spanning the gap. In DNA form, the CDR3 reads TGTGCCAGCAGTTTAGTGAGGTACCACGAGCAGTACTTC. Translation: CASSLVRYHEQYF.

J is TRBJ2-3 and V is TRBV7-8; possible D gene TRBD1, 5 bases. With 1 base removed from V and 0 bases from J, the gap between germline ends came to 11 bases. The CDR3 is 16 amino acids. Germline CDR1 SGHVS, CDR2 FQNEAQ. CDR3 loop: CASSLVGRVSTDTQYF. DNA of the CDR3: TGTGCCAGCAGCTTAGTGGGCAGGGTTAGCACAGATACGCAGTATTTT. Full variable domain (remainder filled in from reference TRBV7-8 and TRBJ2-3): GAGVSQSPRYKVAKRGQDVALRCDPISGHVSLFWYQQALGQGPEFLTYFQNEAQLDKSGLPSDRFFAERPEGSVSTLKIQRTQQEDSAVYLCASSLVGRVSTDTQYFGPGTRLTVL.

The chain carries TRBV27 and TRBJ2-2; TRBD2 matches 8 bases. The J segment lost 8 bases and the V segment lost 4 bases, leaving 12 bases of the junction unmatched. The germline gives CDR1 MNHEY, CDR2 SMNVEV (reference sequence). The CDR3 totals 16 residues. CDR3 in DNA: TGTGCCAGCAGTTCCCTGCGGACTAGCCGAACTGGGGAGCTGTTTTTT. It codes for CASSSLRTSRTGELFF.

This clone was found once. J is TRBJ2-5 and V is TRBV7-2; the match to TRBD1 covers 8 bases. This CDR3 region has 16 residues. Germline CDR1 reads SGHTA; CDR2 reads FQGNSA. V dropped 1 base and J dropped 6; count of bases not matched to a gene: 10. The CDR3 region is CASSLVRAGGAKTQYF. CDR3 nucleotides: TGTGCCAGCAGCTTAGTTAGGGCAGGGGGCGCGAAGACCCAGTACTTC.

CDR3 in DNA: TGTGCCAGCAGTTTAGGAGGTTCGGCCAAAAACATTCAGTACTTC. Translating gives CASSLGGSAKNIQYF. V gene TRBV28 combines with J gene TRBJ2-4; a possible D gene is TRBD2 (5 bases). Trimming shortened V by 2 bases and J by 1 base, and 9 bases separated the two germline ends. Germline assignment: CDR1 MDHEN and CDR2 SYDVKM. The CDR3 runs to 15 residues.

V gene TRBV9 combines with J gene TRBJ2-3, with D possibly matching TRBD2 (6 bases). Between the trimmed V and J ends, which lost 0 bases and 3 bases, there was a span of 11 bases. Looked up from germline, CDR1 is SGDLS and CDR2 is YYNGEE. CDR3 size: 15 residues. The CDR3 is CASSVALALTDTQYF. The CDR3 nucleotides are TGTGCCAGCAGCGTAGCTCTAGCGCTTACAGATACGCAGTATTTT.

This clone was detected once. J is TRBJ1-2 and V is TRBV13, with TRBD1 as a possible D gene (5 bases). The CDR3 has 14 residues. In germline, CDR1 is PRHDT, CDR2 FYEKMQ (reference sequence). With 3 bases removed from V and 1 base from J, the gap between germline ends came to 9 bases. CDR3 sequence: CASSFMTVNYGYTF. CDR3 nucleotides: TGTGCCAGCAGCTTCATGACAGTTAACTATGGCTACACCTTC.

As DNA, the CDR3 is TGTGCCAGCAGTGAACTTGGAAGTTCCTACGAGCAGTACTTC. It codes for CASSELGSSYEQYF. The genes are TRBV6-1 and TRBJ2-7; no reliable D call. Germline-derived CDR1 and CDR2 are MNHNS and SASEGT. The germline V and J ends were trimmed by 2 bases and 1 base, with 9 bases remaining between them. CDR3 size: 14 residues.